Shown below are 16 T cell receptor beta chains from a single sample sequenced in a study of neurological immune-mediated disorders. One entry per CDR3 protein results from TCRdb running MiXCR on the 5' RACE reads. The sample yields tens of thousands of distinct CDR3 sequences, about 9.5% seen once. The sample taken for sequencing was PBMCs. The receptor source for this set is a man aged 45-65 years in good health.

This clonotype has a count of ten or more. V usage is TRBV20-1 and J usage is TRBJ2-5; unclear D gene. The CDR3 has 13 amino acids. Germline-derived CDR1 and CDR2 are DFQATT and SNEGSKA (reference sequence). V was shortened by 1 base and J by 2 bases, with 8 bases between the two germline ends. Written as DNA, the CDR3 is TGCAGTGCTAGAGGCGGCTGGCAAGAGACCCAGTACTTC. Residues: CSARGGWQETQYF.

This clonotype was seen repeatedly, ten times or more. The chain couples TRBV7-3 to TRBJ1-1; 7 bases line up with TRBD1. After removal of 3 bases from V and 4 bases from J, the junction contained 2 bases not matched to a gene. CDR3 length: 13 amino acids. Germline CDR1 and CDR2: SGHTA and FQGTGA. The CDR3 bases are TGTGCCAGCAGCTTCACAGGGGCCACTGAAGCTTTCTTT. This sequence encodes CASSFTGATEAFF.

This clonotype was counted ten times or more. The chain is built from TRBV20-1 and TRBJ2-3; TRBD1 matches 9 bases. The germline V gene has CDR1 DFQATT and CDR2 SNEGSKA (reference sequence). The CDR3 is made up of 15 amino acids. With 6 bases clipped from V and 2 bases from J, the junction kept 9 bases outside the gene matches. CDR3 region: CSAIRTGAFTDTQYF. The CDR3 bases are TGCAGTGCCATCAGGACAGGGGCCTTCACAGATACGCAGTATTTT.

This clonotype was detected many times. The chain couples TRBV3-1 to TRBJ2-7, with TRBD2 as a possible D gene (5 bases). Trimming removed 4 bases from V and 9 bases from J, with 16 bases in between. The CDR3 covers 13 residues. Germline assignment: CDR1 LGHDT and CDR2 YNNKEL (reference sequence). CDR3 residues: CASSLNPRVAQYF. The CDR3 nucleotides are TGTGCCAGCAGCCTCAATCCGAGGGTAGCGCAGTACTTC.

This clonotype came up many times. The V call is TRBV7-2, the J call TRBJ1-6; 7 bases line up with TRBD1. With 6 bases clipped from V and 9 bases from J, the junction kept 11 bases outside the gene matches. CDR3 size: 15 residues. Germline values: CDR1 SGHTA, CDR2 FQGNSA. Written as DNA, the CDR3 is TGTGCCAGCAGTAGGGGGCAGGGGATCCTTTCACCCCTCCACTTT. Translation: CASSRGQGILSPLHF. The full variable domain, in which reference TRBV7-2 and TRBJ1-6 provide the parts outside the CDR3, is GAGVSQSPSNKVTEKGKDVELRCDPISGHTALYWYRQSLGQGLEFLIYFQGNSAPDKSGLPSDRFSAERTGGSVSTLTIQRTQQEDSAVYLCASSRGQGILSPLHFGNGTRLTVT.

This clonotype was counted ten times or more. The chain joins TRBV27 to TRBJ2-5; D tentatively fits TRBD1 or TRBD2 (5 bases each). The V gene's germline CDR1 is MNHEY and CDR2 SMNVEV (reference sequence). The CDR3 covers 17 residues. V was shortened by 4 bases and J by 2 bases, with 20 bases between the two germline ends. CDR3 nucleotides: TGTGCCAGCAGTTCTATTCAACCCGGGACGAAACAAGAGACCCAGTACTTC. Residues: CASSSIQPGTKQETQYF.

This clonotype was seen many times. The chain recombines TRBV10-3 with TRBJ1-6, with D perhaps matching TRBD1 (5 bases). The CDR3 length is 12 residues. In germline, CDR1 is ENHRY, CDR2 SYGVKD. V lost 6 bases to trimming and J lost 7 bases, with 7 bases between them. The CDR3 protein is CAISGGNSPLHF. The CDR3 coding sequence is TGTGCCATCAGCGGGGGGAATTCACCCCTCCACTTT.

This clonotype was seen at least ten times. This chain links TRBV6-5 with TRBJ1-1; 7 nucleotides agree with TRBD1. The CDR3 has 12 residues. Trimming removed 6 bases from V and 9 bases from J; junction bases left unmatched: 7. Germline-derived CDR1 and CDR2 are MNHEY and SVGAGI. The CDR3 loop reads CASSDTQGKAFF. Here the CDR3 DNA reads TGTGCCAGCAGCGACACACAGGGGAAAGCTTTCTTT.

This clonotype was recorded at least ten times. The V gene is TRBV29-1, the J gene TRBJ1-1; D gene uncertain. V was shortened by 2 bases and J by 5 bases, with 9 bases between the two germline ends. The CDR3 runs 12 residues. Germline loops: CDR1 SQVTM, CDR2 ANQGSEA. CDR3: CSVESGSTEAFF. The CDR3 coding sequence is TGCAGCGTTGAATCGGGGTCGACTGAAGCTTTCTTT.

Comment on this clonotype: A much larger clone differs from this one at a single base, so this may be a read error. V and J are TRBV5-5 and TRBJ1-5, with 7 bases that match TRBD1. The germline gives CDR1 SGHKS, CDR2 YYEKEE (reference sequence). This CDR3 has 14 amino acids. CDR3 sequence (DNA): TGTGTCAGCAGCCTAGGACAGGCGGGACAGCCCCAGCATTTT. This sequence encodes CVSSLGQAGQPQHF. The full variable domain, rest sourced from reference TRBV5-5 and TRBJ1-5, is DAGVTQSPTHLIKTRGQQVTLRCSPISGHKSVSWYQQVLGQGPQFIFQYYEKEERGRGNFPDRFSARQFPNYSSELNVNALLLGDSALYLCVSSLGQAGQPQHFGDGTRLSIL.

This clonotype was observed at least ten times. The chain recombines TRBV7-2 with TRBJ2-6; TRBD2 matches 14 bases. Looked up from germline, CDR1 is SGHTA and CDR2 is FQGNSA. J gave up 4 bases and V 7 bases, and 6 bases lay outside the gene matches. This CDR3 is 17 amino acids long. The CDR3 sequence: CASTKGLAGVGANVLTF. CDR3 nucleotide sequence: TGTGCCAGCACCAAGGGACTAGCGGGAGTAGGGGCCAACGTCCTGACTTTC.

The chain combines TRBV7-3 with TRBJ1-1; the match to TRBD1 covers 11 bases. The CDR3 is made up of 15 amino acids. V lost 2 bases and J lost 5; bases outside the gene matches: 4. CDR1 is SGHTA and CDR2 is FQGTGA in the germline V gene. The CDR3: CASSLPGQGVTEAFF. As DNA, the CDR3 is TGTGCCAGCAGCTTACCGGGACAGGGGGTTACTGAAGCTTTCTTT.

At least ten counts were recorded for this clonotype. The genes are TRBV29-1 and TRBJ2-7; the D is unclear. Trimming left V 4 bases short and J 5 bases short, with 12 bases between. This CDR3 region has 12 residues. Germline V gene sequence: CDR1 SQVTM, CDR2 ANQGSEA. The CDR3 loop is CSVGYEVNEQYF. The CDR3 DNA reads TGCAGCGTTGGGTATGAGGTGAACGAGCAGTACTTC.

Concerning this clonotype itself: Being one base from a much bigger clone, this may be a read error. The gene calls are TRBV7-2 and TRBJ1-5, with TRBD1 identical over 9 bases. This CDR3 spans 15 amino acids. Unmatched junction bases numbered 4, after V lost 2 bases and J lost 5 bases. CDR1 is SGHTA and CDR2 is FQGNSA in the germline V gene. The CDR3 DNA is TGTGCCAGCAGCTTATTCGACAGGGGGGATCAGCCCCAGCATTTT. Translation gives CASSLFDRGDQPQHF. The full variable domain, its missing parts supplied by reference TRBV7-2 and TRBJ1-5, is GAGVSQSPSNKVTEKGKDVELRCDPISGHTALYWYRQSLGQGLEFLIYFQGNSAPDKSGLPSDRFSAERTGGSVSTLTIQRTQQEDSAVYLCASSLFDRGDQPQHFGDGTRLSIL.

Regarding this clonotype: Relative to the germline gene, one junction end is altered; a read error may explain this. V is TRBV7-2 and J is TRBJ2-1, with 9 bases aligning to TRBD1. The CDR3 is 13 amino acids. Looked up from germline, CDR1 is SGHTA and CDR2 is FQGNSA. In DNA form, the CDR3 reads TGTTCTAGCAGCTTATTTCCGGGACAGGGTGGGCTCTTC. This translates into CSSSLFPGQGGLF.

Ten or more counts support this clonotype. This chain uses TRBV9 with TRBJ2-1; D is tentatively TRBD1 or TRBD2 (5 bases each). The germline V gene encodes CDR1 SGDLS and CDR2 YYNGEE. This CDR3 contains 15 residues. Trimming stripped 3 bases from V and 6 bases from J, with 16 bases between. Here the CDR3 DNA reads TGTGCCAGCAGCGAAGACGGGGCGTGGGGCAATGAGCAGTTCTTC. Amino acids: CASSEDGAWGNEQFF. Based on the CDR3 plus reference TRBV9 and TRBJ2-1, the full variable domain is DSGVTQTPKHLITATGQRVTLRCSPRSGDLSVYWYQQSLDQGLQFLIQYYNGEERAKGNILERFSAQQFPDLHSELNLSSLELGDSALYFCASSEDGAWGNEQFFGPGTRLTVL.